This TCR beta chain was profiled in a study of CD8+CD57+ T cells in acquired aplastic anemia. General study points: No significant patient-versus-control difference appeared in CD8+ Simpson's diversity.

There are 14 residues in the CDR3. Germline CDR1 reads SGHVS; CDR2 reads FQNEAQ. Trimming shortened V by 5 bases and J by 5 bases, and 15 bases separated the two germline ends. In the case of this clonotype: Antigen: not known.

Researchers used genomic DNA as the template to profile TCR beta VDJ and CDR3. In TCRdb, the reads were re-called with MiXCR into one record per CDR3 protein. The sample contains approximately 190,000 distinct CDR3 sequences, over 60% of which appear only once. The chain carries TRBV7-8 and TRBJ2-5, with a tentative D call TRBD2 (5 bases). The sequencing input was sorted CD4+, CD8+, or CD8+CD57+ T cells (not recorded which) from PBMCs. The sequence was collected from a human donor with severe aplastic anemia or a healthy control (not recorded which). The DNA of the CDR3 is TGTGCCAGCAGCCTCAGCGCGGGTGGTGAGACCCAGTACTTC. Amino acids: CASSLSAGGETQYF.